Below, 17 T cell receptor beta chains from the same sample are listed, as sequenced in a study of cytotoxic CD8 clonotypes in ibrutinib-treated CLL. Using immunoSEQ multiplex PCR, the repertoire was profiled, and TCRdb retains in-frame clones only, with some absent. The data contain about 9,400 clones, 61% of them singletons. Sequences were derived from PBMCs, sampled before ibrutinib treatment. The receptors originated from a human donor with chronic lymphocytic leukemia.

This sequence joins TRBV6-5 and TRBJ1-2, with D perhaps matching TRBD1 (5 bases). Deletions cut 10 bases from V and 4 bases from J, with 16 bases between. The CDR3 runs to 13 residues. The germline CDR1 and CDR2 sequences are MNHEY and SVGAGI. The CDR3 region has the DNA TGTGCCACCACGGGACGGTCGCTCTATGGCTACACCTTC. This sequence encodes CATTGRSLYGYTF.

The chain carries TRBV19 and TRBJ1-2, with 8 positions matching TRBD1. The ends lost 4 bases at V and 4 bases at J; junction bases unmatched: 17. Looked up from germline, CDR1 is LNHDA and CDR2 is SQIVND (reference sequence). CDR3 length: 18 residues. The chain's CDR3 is CASSRNQGARSGSYGYTF. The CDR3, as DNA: TGTGCCAGTAGTAGGAATCAGGGGGCACGAAGTGGATCCTATGGCTACACCTTC.

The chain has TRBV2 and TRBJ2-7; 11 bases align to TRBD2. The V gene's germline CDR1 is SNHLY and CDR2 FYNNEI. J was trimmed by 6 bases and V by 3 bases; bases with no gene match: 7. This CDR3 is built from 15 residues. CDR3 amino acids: CASSENTLAGGEQYF. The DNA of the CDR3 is TGTGCCAGCAGTGAGAACACCCTAGCGGGGGGCGAGCAGTACTTC. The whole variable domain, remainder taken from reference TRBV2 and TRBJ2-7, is EPEVTQTPSHQVTQMGQEVILRCVPISNHLYFYWYRQILGQKVEFLVSFYNNEISEKSEIFDDQFSVERPDGSNFTLKIRSTKLEDSAMYFCASSENTLAGGEQYFGPGTRLTVT.

CDR3 in amino acids: CASSQYRGETQYF. The CDR3 DNA sequence: TGTGCCAGCAGCCAGTACAGGGGGGAGACCCAGTACTTC. The rearrangement uses TRBV5-6 and TRBJ2-5, with 8 bases that match TRBD1. The CDR3 spans 13 residues. Germline values: CDR1 SGHDT, CDR2 YYEEEE. J gave up 5 bases and V 4 bases, and 4 bases lay outside the gene matches.

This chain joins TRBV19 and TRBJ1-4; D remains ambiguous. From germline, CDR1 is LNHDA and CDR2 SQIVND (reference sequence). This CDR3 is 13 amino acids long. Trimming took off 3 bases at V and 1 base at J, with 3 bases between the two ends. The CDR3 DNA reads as TGTGCCAGTAGTATTAGAACTAATGAAAAACTGTTTTTT. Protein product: CASSIRTNEKLFF.

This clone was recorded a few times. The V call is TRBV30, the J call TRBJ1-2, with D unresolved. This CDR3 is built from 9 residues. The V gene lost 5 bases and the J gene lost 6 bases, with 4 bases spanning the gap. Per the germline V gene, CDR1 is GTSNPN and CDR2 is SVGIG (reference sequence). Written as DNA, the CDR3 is TGTGCCTGGGAAGATGGCTACACCTTC. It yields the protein CAWEDGYTF.

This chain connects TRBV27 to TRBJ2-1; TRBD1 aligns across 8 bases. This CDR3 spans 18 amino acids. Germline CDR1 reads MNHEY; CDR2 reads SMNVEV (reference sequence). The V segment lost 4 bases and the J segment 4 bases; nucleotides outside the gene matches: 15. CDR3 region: CASSSQGAPKDGYNEQFF. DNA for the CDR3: TGTGCCAGCAGTTCTCAGGGGGCGCCGAAGGATGGGTACAATGAGCAGTTCTTC.

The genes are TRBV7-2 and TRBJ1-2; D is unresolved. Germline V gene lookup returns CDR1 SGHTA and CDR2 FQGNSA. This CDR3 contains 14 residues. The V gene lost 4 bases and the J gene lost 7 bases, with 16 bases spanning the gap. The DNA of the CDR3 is TGTGCCAGCAGCTCTCGGGCAGGTAGTTTTGGCTACACCTTC. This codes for CASSSRAGSFGYTF.

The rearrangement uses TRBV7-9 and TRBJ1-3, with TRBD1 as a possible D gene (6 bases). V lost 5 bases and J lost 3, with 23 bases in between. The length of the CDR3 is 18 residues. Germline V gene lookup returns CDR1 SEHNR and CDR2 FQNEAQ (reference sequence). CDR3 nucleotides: TGTGCCAGCAGCCCCGGCCCGGGACACCATACTCTTGGAAACACCATATATTTT. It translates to CASSPGPGHHTLGNTIYF.

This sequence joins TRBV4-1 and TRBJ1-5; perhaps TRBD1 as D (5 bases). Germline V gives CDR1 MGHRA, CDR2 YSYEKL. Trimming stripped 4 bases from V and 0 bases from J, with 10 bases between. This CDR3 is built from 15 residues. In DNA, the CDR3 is TGCGCCAGCAGCCCAGCGGGGGATAGCAATCAGCCCCAGCATTTT. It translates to CASSPAGDSNQPQHF.

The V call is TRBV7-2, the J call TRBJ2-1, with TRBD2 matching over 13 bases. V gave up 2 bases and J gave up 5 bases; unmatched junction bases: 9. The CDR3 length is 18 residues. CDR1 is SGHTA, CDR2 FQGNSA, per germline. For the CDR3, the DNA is TGTGCCAGCAGCTTAATGATACCGGGACTAGCGGGGAACAATGAGCAGTTCTTC. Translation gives CASSLMIPGLAGNNEQFF.

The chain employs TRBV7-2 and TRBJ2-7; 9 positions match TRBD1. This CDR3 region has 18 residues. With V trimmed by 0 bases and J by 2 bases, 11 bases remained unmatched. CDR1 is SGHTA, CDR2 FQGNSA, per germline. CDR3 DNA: TGTGCCAGCAGCTTAGCCCTCCCCGGGACAGGGATTCCCTACGAGCAGTACTTC. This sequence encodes CASSLALPGTGIPYEQYF. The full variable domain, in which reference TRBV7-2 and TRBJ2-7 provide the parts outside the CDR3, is GAGVSQSPSNKVTEKGKDVELRCDPISGHTALYWYRQSLGQGLEFLIYFQGNSAPDKSGLPSDRFSAERTGGSVSTLTIQRTQQEDSAVYLCASSLALPGTGIPYEQYFGPGTRLTVT.

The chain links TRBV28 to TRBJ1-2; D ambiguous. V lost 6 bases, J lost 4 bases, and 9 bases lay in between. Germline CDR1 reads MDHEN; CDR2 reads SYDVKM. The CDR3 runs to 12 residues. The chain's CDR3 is CASSPPVYGYTF. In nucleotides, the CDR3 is TGTGCCAGCAGCCCTCCGGTCTATGGCTACACCTTC.

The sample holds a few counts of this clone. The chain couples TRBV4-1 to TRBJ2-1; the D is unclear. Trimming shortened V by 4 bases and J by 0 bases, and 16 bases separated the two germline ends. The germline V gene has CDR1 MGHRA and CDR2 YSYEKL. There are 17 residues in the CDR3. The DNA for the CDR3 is TGCGCCAGCAGCCGATACAGCGTGCCGAGCTCCTACAATGAGCAGTTCTTC. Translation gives CASSRYSVPSSYNEQFF.

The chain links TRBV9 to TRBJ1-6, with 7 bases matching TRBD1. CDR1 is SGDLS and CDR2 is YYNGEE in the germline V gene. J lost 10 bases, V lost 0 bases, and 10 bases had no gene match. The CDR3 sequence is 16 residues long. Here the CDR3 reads CASSVGYGQGGSPLHF. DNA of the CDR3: TGTGCCAGCAGCGTAGGTTATGGGCAGGGGGGGTCACCCCTCCACTTT.

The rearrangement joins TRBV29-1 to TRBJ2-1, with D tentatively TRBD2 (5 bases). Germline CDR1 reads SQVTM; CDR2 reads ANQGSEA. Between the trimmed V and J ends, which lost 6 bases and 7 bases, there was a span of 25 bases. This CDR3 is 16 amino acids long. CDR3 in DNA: TGCAGCGTCGCGCATATCAGGACTTCGCGAGGGAATGAGCAGTTCTTC. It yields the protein CSVAHIRTSRGNEQFF.

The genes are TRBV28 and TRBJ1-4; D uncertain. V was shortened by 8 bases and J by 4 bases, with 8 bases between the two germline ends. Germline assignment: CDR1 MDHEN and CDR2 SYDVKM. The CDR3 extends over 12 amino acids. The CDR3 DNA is TGTGCCAGCGGGTTGGTTAATGAAAAACTGTTTTTT. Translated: CASGLVNEKLFF.